The next 3 T cell receptor beta chains were all read from a single sample in a study of shared clonotypes between healthy human individuals. Some clones are missing from TCRdb's copy, which holds only in-frame ones; the method was immunoSEQ multiplex PCR. The sample carries under 600,000 clones, 95% to 98% recorded once. Naive CD8 cells comprised CD45RO-negative, CCR7-positively selected cells, excluding terminally differentiated effector memory CD45RA+ cells. Sequenced input: naive CD8+ T cells sorted from blood. All receptors derive from a man aged 30 to 45 in good health.

A single count supports this clone. This chain links TRBV30 with TRBJ2-7, with 7 bases matching TRBD2. The CDR3 consists of 14 residues. CDR1 and CDR2 from the germline V gene are GTSNPN and SVGIG (reference sequence). V lost 3 bases, J lost 2 bases, and 7 bases stayed unmatched. This CDR3 reads CAWRKAGAPYEQYF. The DNA for the CDR3 is TGTGCCTGGAGGAAGGCGGGAGCCCCCTACGAGCAGTACTTC.

The rearrangement uses TRBV4-1 and TRBJ2-7; 11 nucleotides match TRBD2. Germline V lookup: CDR1 MGHRA, CDR2 YSYEKL. Losses at the gene ends were 2 bases for V and 7 bases for J; bases not matched to a gene: 19. CDR3 length: 19 amino acids. The CDR3 DNA reads as TGCGCCAGCAGCCAAAGGGAGCTACTAGCGGGAGAACTACTAGGGGAGCAGTACTTC. Translated, it gives CASSQRELLAGELLGEQYF.

To note about this clone: Other DNA sequences in the same sample also yield this CDR3. The CDR3 DNA follows: TGCGCCAGCAGCCCCGACAGCTCTGGGGCCAACGTCCTGACTTTC. Translating it yields CASSPDSSGANVLTF. V and J are TRBV4-1 and TRBJ2-6, with D possibly TRBD1 on 5 matching bases. V gave up 4 bases and J gave up 0 bases, with 7 bases separating them. The CDR3 totals 15 residues. Germline V gene lookup returns CDR1 MGHRA and CDR2 YSYEKL.